What follows are 24 T cell receptor beta chains derived from one specimen sequenced in a study of shared clonotypes between healthy human individuals. Clones were read by immunoSEQ multiplex PCR, and TCRdb kept only the in-frame ones, dropping some. This table holds around 300,000 clones, around 90% found once. Source material: memory CD8+ T cells sorted from blood. Stated subset: CD45RO+ cells pooled with CCR7-negative TemRA cells. These receptors were collected from a man between 18 and 29 years old in good health.

This clone was seen a few times. The chain carries TRBV7-9 and TRBJ2-7; TRBD1 is a possible D gene (6 bases). The V gene's germline CDR1 is SEHNR and CDR2 FQNEAQ (reference sequence). The CDR3 contains 14 residues. The germline V and J ends were trimmed by 5 bases and 2 bases, with 13 bases remaining between them. The DNA for the CDR3 is TGTGCCAGCAGCCCCCCGGACAGAGCCTACGAGCAGTACTTC. Its translation is CASSPPDRAYEQYF.

The chain recombines TRBV11-2 with TRBJ2-7; 10 bases fit TRBD1. The CDR3 sequence is 15 residues long. The germline CDR1 and CDR2 sequences are SGHAT and FQNNGV. Losses at the gene ends were 4 bases for V and 2 bases for J; bases not matched to a gene: 5. CDR3 residues: CASSSPGQGTYEQYF. The CDR3 DNA reads TGTGCCAGCAGCTCACCGGGACAGGGGACCTACGAGCAGTACTTC.

The V call is TRBV11-2, the J call TRBJ2-5, with D tentatively TRBD2 (5 bases). Germline CDR1 and CDR2: SGHAT and FQNNGV. CDR3 length: 14 amino acids. V lost 2 bases to trimming and J lost 5 bases, with 12 bases between them. The CDR3 protein is CASSLPGLQETQYF. The CDR3 DNA follows: TGTGCCAGCAGCTTACCCGGACTGCAGGAGACCCAGTACTTC.

This chain links TRBV2 with TRBJ1-3; D ambiguous. V lost 2 bases and J 0 bases, leaving 14 bases between the germline ends. There are 17 residues in the CDR3. Germline-derived CDR1 and CDR2 are SNHLY and FYNNEI. CDR3 coding DNA: TGTGCCAGCAGTGAATACGGGGTAGCGGGCTCTGGAAACACCATATATTTT. The encoded protein is CASSEYGVAGSGNTIYF. The full variable domain, rest sourced from reference TRBV2 and TRBJ1-3, is EPEVTQTPSHQVTQMGQEVILRCVPISNHLYFYWYRQILGQKVEFLVSFYNNEISEKSEIFDDQFSVERPDGSNFTLKIRSTKLEDSAMYFCASSEYGVAGSGNTIYFGEGSWLTVV.

This chain links TRBV11-3 with TRBJ1-2; possibly TRBD1 for D (6 bases). Looked up from germline, CDR1 is SGHNT and CDR2 is YENEEA. This CDR3 has 15 amino acids. Trimming cost V 5 bases and J 8 bases, with 21 bases left between them. The CDR3 reads CASSGPGGAVPGYTF. The CDR3 coding sequence is TGTGCCAGCAGCGGGCCCGGGGGGGCGGTGCCGGGCTACACCTTC.

V gene TRBV7-6 combines with J gene TRBJ2-2; D unclear. Trimming stripped 5 bases from V and 6 bases from J, with 10 bases between. There are 13 residues in the CDR3. Germline assignment: CDR1 SGHVS and CDR2 FNYEAQ. The CDR3 DNA is TGTGCCAGCAGCGCTATCGAAGCCGGGGAGCTGTTTTTT. Protein product: CASSAIEAGELFF.

This sequence joins TRBV5-1 and TRBJ2-5, with 12 nucleotides matching TRBD2. Trimming removed 0 bases from V and 1 base from J; junction bases left unmatched: 10. CDR1 is SGHRS and CDR2 is YFSETQ in the germline V gene. The CDR3 is 19 residues long. CDR3 DNA sequence: TGCGCCAGCAGCTTGGCCTGGCGACTAGCGGGGGACCTCCAAGAGACCCAGTACTTC. Its protein product is CASSLAWRLAGDLQETQYF.

The chain carries TRBV7-2 and TRBJ2-5; tentative D call: TRBD2 (6 bases). V was trimmed by 5 bases and J by 5 bases, leaving 15 bases between them. Germline CDR1 reads SGHTA; CDR2 reads FQGNSA. The CDR3 contains 14 residues. The CDR3: CASSPLRGSETQYF. The CDR3 bases are TGTGCCAGCAGCCCCCTTCGGGGGAGTGAGACCCAGTACTTC.

In the case of this clone: Other DNA variants within this sample encode the same CDR3. The chain employs TRBV5-6 and TRBJ2-1; weak D call: TRBD1 (6 bases). Trimming cost V 4 bases and J 6 bases, with 11 bases left between them. Germline lookup yields CDR1 SGHDT and CDR2 YYEEEE. The CDR3 loop spans 13 amino acids. The CDR3 DNA is TGTGCCAGCAGCCTTGGACAGCCCAATGAGCAGTTCTTC. This translates into CASSLGQPNEQFF.

The CDR3 DNA follows: TGTGCCAGCAGCGAGTGGGACAGTATCGTTTGGTCTGAAGCTTTCTTT. This encodes CASSEWDSIVWSEAFF. The V and J genes are TRBV9 and TRBJ1-1, with 7 bases aligning to TRBD1. Losses at the gene ends were 3 bases for V and 6 bases for J; bases not matched to a gene: 14. The CDR3 loop spans 16 amino acids. From germline, CDR1 is SGDLS and CDR2 YYNGEE.

J is TRBJ2-1 and V is TRBV15; D possibly corresponds to TRBD2 (5 bases). Germline V gene lookup returns CDR1 LNHNV and CDR2 YYDKDF (reference sequence). The ends were cut back, 5 bases at V and 0 bases at J, with 20 bases in the middle. CDR3 length equals 18 residues. CDR3 in DNA: TGTGCCACCAGCCCCTCCCTTTTTAGCGCAAGCTCCTACAATGAGCAGTTCTTC. Its translation: CATSPSLFSASSYNEQFF.

The count of this clone is one. The CDR3 region is CASSLFPINRGQARNTIYF. The CDR3 region has the DNA TGTGCCAGCAGTTTATTCCCGATTAACAGAGGACAGGCTAGAAACACCATATATTTT. This chain joins TRBV28 and TRBJ1-3, with 7 bases lining up with TRBD1. This CDR3 has 19 amino acids. Germline values: CDR1 MDHEN, CDR2 SYDVKM. V lost 1 base to trimming and J lost 5 bases; unmatched junction nucleotides: 17.

The rearrangement joins TRBV5-1 to TRBJ1-4; 8 positions match TRBD1. Looked up from germline, CDR1 is SGHRS and CDR2 is YFSETQ. J gave up 2 bases and V 4 bases, and 7 bases lay outside the gene matches. CDR3 length equals 16 residues. The CDR3 DNA reads as TGCGCCAGCAGCACCGGACAGGGCTGGACTAATGAAAAACTGTTTTTT. It translates to CASSTGQGWTNEKLFF.

The chain links TRBV4-1 to TRBJ2-7, with 7 bases matching TRBD2. The V gene end was trimmed by 3 bases and the J gene end by 2 bases; junction bases not matched to a gene: 13. Germline lookup yields CDR1 MGHRA and CDR2 YSYEKL. The CDR3 spans 17 residues. The CDR3 spells CASSHKGGAGVTYEQYF. DNA for the CDR3: TGCGCCAGCAGCCACAAGGGTGGGGCGGGAGTGACCTACGAGCAGTACTTC.

The chain recombines TRBV27 with TRBJ1-1, with D hard to call. CDR1 is MNHEY, CDR2 SMNVEV, per germline (reference sequence). With 5 bases removed from V and 3 bases from J, the gap between germline ends came to 4 bases. The CDR3 runs 11 residues. The CDR3 DNA is TGTGCCAGCAGTGACTACACTGAAGCTTTCTTT. It yields the protein CASSDYTEAFF.

This chain connects TRBV7-9 to TRBJ2-5; 13 bases map to TRBD2. J lost 5 bases, V lost 3 bases, and 12 bases had no gene match. Germline V lookup: CDR1 SEHNR, CDR2 FQNEAQ (reference sequence). CDR3 length: 18 residues. CDR3 nucleotide sequence: TGTGCCAGCAGCTTGACTAGCGGGGGGACCAGGGAGTCGGAGACCCAGTACTTC. Residues: CASSLTSGGTRESETQYF.

The chain's CDR3 is CASSQAFRDVNEKLFF. As DNA, the CDR3 is TGCGCCAGCAGCCAAGCTTTCCGGGACGTTAATGAAAAACTGTTTTTT. The chain links TRBV4-1 to TRBJ1-4; tentatively, D is TRBD1 (5 bases). With 1 base removed from V and 4 bases from J, the gap between germline ends came to 13 bases. Per the germline V gene, CDR1 is MGHRA and CDR2 is YSYEKL. This CDR3 has 16 residues.

The rearrangement links TRBV7-6 to TRBJ2-7; 10 bases are a match to TRBD2. The CDR3 is made up of 16 amino acids. Germline CDR1 reads SGHVS; CDR2 reads FNYEAQ. With 5 bases clipped from V and 3 bases from J, the junction kept 10 bases outside the gene matches. CDR3 protein: CASSPLERGGIYEQYF. DNA for the CDR3: TGTGCCAGCAGCCCTTTGGAGCGGGGGGGTATCTACGAGCAGTACTTC.

CDR3 sequence (DNA): TGCGCCAGCAGCCAAGTGGCGGGAGATCGGTACAATGAGCAGTTCTTC. Protein: CASSQVAGDRYNEQFF. V usage is TRBV4-1 and J usage is TRBJ2-1; 7 nucleotides match TRBD2. This CDR3 is built from 16 residues. J lost 4 bases, V lost 1 base, and 7 bases had no gene match. Germline CDR1 reads MGHRA; CDR2 reads YSYEKL.

The chain has TRBV6-6 and TRBJ1-4, with no clear D. The CDR3 covers 14 residues. Trimming took off 2 bases at V and 0 bases at J, with 4 bases between the two ends. From germline, CDR1 is MNHNY and CDR2 SVGAGI (reference sequence). CDR3 DNA sequence: TGTGCCAGCAGTTACCCGGCAACTAATGAAAAACTGTTTTTT. It translates to CASSYPATNEKLFF.

The V call is TRBV9, the J call TRBJ2-7; D might be TRBD1 or TRBD2, each matching 5 bases. Germline V CDR1 and CDR2: SGDLS, YYNGEE. The CDR3 length is 15 residues. The V gene lost 4 bases and the J gene lost 10 bases, with 24 bases spanning the gap. The CDR3 sequence is CASSSPQAGDLEQYF. CDR3 nucleotides: TGTGCCAGCAGCTCCCCACAGGCGGGCGATTTGGAACAGTACTTC. The whole variable domain, filled in from reference TRBV9 and TRBJ2-7, reads DSGVTQTPKHLITATGQRVTLRCSPRSGDLSVYWYQQSLDQGLQFLIQYYNGEERAKGNILERFSAQQFPDLHSELNLSSLELGDSALYFCASSSPQAGDLEQYFGPGTRLTVT.

The chain couples TRBV27 to TRBJ2-7, with D possibly matching TRBD2 (6 bases). The CDR3 contains 14 residues. V shed 6 bases and J shed 3 bases, with 15 bases lying between them. Germline V gene lookup returns CDR1 MNHEY and CDR2 SMNVEV (reference sequence). The CDR3 sequence: CASSPVAGNYEQYF. The CDR3 DNA reads as TGTGCCAGCAGCCCAGTCGCGGGGAACTACGAGCAGTACTTC.

Of note for this clone: The same CDR3 is also encoded by other DNA sequences in this sample. The CDR3 loop is CASSQAVGYEQYF. As DNA, the CDR3 is TGCGCCAGCAGCCAAGCGGTGGGGTACGAGCAGTACTTC. V usage is TRBV4-1 and J usage is TRBJ2-7; D gene ambiguous. Between the trimmed V and J ends, which lost 1 base and 4 bases, there was a span of 8 bases. Germline V CDR1 and CDR2: MGHRA, YSYEKL. The CDR3 covers 13 residues.

In this sample, this clone turned up a few times. This sequence joins TRBV9 and TRBJ2-5; 13 bases align to TRBD2. With 4 bases clipped from V and 4 bases from J, the junction kept 7 bases outside the gene matches. The CDR3 is 16 amino acids. In germline, CDR1 is SGDLS, CDR2 YYNGEE. The CDR3 protein is CASSLGLAGVPETQYF. In nucleotides, the CDR3 is TGTGCCAGCAGCCTTGGACTAGCGGGAGTCCCAGAGACCCAGTACTTC.